The clone carrying this TCR beta chain was counted between two and nine times. The target antigen is unknown. This entry belongs to a study of identical twins' blood T cells. Study-wide findings and caveats: Abundant TCRbeta CDR3s overlapped more between twins than with unrelated donors. Environmental influences on twin similarity could not be excluded.

The V and J ends lost 3 bases and 1 base respectively, with 14 bases between them. CDR3 size: 15 residues. Looked up from germline, CDR1 is SQVTM and CDR2 is ANQGSEA. TCRdb processed the 5' RACE reads anew with MiXCR; each CDR3 protein has one entry. Seen here are roughly 340,000 distinct CDR3 sequences, approximately 30% observed once, and the top ten hold 6% to 7%. This chain uses TRBV29-1 with TRBJ2-3; D might be TRBD2 (6 bases). This sequence was found in a woman aged 18 to 50 in good health. Sequencing was done on a sample of PBMCs. In DNA form, the CDR3 reads TGCAGCGTTGAGCCCGGGACTGGGGGCACAGATACGCAGTATTTT. Its protein is CSVEPGTGGTDTQYF.